This T cell receptor beta chain is drawn from a study of blood T cell repertoires in COVID-19. The CDR3 is made up of 13 amino acids. The germline gives CDR1 MNHEY, CDR2 SVGAGI. The ends lost 6 bases at V and 6 bases at J; junction bases unmatched: 2. This table comes from immunoSEQ multiplex PCR, and its TCRdb copy is limited to in-frame clones, with some not included. Found here are a few hundred thousand clones, about 81% of them singletons; the top ten hold approximately 8%. The J gene is TRBJ1-4, the V gene TRBV6-5, with 9 bases aligning to TRBD1. This TCR was sampled from a woman of 80 years or more with COVID-19, enrolled during active disease. The sample comprised peripheral blood. CDR3 sequence reads: CASRRTGDEKLFF. CDR3 sequence (DNA): TGTGCCAGCAGGCGGACAGGGGATGAAAAACTGTTTTTT.